This TCR beta chain was observed in a study of cytomegalovirus exposure and HLA in healthy donors. Points from the study as a whole: The productive fraction for most TCR beta V segments was about 87% or about 30% in an earlier analysis.

About this clone itself: What it binds is not known.

Germline V gene data show CDR1 as LNHNV and CDR2 as YYDKDF (reference sequence). Trimming stripped 0 bases from V and 0 bases from J, with 12 bases between. The CDR3 is 17 residues long. PCR employed 60 Vbeta and 13 Jbeta primers. Original processing methods: Later, an analysis found approximately 80 million unique TCR beta chains, and about 10 million of these were shared. Data came from immunoSEQ multiplex PCR; TCRdb stores just in-frame clones and leaves some out. V and J calls and clone size are copied from that table; D and trimming were computed from the DNA. The sample lists some 220,000 clones; 82% were seen once.

This TCR derives from a woman between 40 and 50 years old in good health and CMV-seronegative. Sequenced input: PBMCs. V and J are TRBV15 and TRBJ1-3, with D uncertain. The CDR3 coding sequence is TGTGCCACCAGCAGAGATAGTGCGGGAACCTCTGGAAACACCATATATTTT. Amino acid sequence: CATSRDSAGTSGNTIYF.